The 30 T cell receptor beta chains listed next were all sequenced from one sample in a study of identical twins. TCRdb re-called the 5' RACE reads with MiXCR, one entry per CDR3 protein. Among hundreds of thousands of distinct CDR3 sequences listed, about a fifth were seen once. These data also formed part of another study, on yellow fever vaccine responses in identical twins.

The specimen sequenced was CD4+ T cells sorted from blood. All receptors come from a woman under 30 in good health.

The chain recombines TRBV12-3 or TRBV12-4 with TRBJ2-2; 8 bases match TRBD2. There are 16 residues in the CDR3. Unmatched junction bases numbered 13, after V lost 7 bases and J lost 6 bases. The CDR3 nucleotides are TGTGCCAGCACTACCGGAGTGGGACTAGTGGCCGGGGAGCTGTTTTTT. This codes for CASTTGVGLVAGELFF.

V usage is TRBV7-6 and J usage is TRBJ2-3; 8 nucleotides line up with TRBD2. Germline V gives CDR1 SGHVS, CDR2 FNYEAQ. This CDR3 has 16 amino acids. J lost 2 bases, V lost 3 bases, and 7 bases had no gene match. CDR3 nucleotide sequence: TGTGCCAGCAGCTTTTCTAGCGGGCGGATCACAGATACGCAGTATTTT. It is translated as CASSFSSGRITDTQYF.

This chain links TRBV27 with TRBJ1-4, with D unclear. The V gene's germline CDR1 is MNHEY and CDR2 SMNVEV (reference sequence). Trimming took 5 bases from V and 5 from J, leaving 3 bases between them. The CDR3 has 11 amino acids. In DNA, the CDR3 is TGTGCCAGCAGTATCAATGAAAAACTGTTTTTT. Translated: CASSINEKLFF.

At least ten counts were recorded for this clonotype. This chain links TRBV3-1 with TRBJ1-1, with D tentatively TRBD1 (6 bases). Per the germline V gene, CDR1 is LGHDT and CDR2 is YNNKEL (reference sequence). This CDR3 region has 15 residues. V was trimmed by 2 bases and J by 6 bases, leaving 16 bases between them. The CDR3 loop is CASSQFSSGTSEAFF. For the CDR3, the DNA is TGTGCCAGCAGCCAATTCTCTTCCGGGACATCTGAAGCTTTCTTT.

This clonotype showed up just a few times. In DNA, the CDR3 is TGCGCCAGCAGCTCACAGGGAGACTACACCTTC. Protein sequence: CASSSQGDYTF. The chain has TRBV5-1 and TRBJ1-2, with a weak D call TRBD1 (6 bases). This CDR3 comprises 11 residues. Germline values: CDR1 SGHRS, CDR2 YFSETQ. The V end lost 3 bases, the J end lost 10 bases, and 10 bases lay between the germline ends.

The V and J genes are TRBV28 and TRBJ2-7, with D hard to call. This CDR3 comprises 13 residues. The V end was cut by 3 bases, the J end by 1 base, with 7 bases between. Germline CDR1 and CDR2: MDHEN and SYDVKM. CDR3 in amino acids: CASSFSVSYEQYF. In DNA, the CDR3 is TGTGCCAGCAGTTTTTCGGTATCCTACGAGCAGTACTTC.

V is TRBV12-3 or TRBV12-4 and J is TRBJ2-6, with D unclear. The CDR3 has 18 amino acids. V dropped 3 bases and J dropped 2 bases, with 17 bases sitting between them. The CDR3 sequence is CASSFRSLGSPGANVLTF. Written as DNA, the CDR3 is TGTGCCAGCAGTTTTCGGTCTTTGGGGTCCCCTGGGGCCAACGTCCTGACTTTC.

This chain joins TRBV6-5 and TRBJ1-1; 8 nucleotides line up with TRBD1. The CDR3 spans 15 residues. Germline V lookup: CDR1 MNHEY, CDR2 SVGAGI. Unmatched junction bases numbered 8, after V lost 3 bases and J lost 5 bases. CDR3 coding DNA: TGTGCCAGCAGTTATTGGACAGGGTTGAGAACTGAAGCTTTCTTT. It yields the protein CASSYWTGLRTEAFF.

The chain recombines TRBV4-1 with TRBJ2-7; 10 bases map to TRBD2. The CDR3 is 15 residues long. Germline-derived CDR1 and CDR2 are MGHRA and YSYEKL. V was pared by 1 base and J by 7 bases, with 7 bases of the junction left unmatched. The CDR3 nucleotides read TGCGCCAGCAGCCAAGTTTTCCTAGCGGGAGAGGAGCAGTACTTC. Translating gives CASSQVFLAGEEQYF.

In this sample, this clonotype turned up many times. V and J are TRBV5-1 and TRBJ2-3; 10 nucleotides align to TRBD2. The ends lost 6 bases at V and 6 bases at J; junction bases unmatched: 7. CDR1 is SGHRS, CDR2 YFSETQ, per germline. The CDR3 has 14 residues. CDR3 coding DNA: TGCGCCAGCACCCCACCGGGACTAGCGGATACGCAGTATTTT. Amino acids: CASTPPGLADTQYF.

This clonotype was seen ten or more times. The DNA for the CDR3 is TGTGCCAGCAGCGTCGGACAGGGAAACACCATATATTTT. It specifies CASSVGQGNTIYF. The J gene is TRBJ1-3, the V gene TRBV9; tentatively, D is TRBD1 (6 bases). V was cut by 2 bases and J by 4 bases, with 7 bases left in between. The CDR3 loop spans 13 amino acids. Germline lookup yields CDR1 SGDLS and CDR2 YYNGEE.

This chain uses TRBV20-1 with TRBJ2-4, with D maybe TRBD2 (6 bases). The CDR3 sequence is 14 residues long. Germline values: CDR1 DFQATT, CDR2 SNEGSKA (reference sequence). Trimming stripped 5 bases from V and 1 base from J, with 12 bases between. The CDR3 reads CSAYGGWAKNIQYF. In nucleotides, the CDR3 is TGCAGTGCTTATGGGGGGTGGGCCAAAAACATTCAGTACTTC.

The chain links TRBV29-1 to TRBJ2-7; 10 bases fit TRBD2. Unmatched junction bases numbered 9, after V lost 8 bases and J lost 2 bases. Per the germline V gene, CDR1 is SQVTM and CDR2 is ANQGSEA. The CDR3 runs 14 residues. CDR3 nucleotides: TGCAGCACCGGGACTAGCGTCCCCCCCTACGAGCAGTACTTC. It specifies CSTGTSVPPYEQYF.

The V call is TRBV5-5, the J call TRBJ2-1; 13 nucleotides match TRBD2. CDR3 length equals 17 residues. Germline CDR1 reads SGHKS; CDR2 reads YYEKEE (reference sequence). The V and J ends lost 4 bases and 9 bases, in that order; junction bases with no gene match: 13. CDR3 DNA sequence: TGTGCCAGCAGCCCGGACATTAGGACTAGCGGGAGTGCTGAGCAGTTCTTC. This sequence encodes CASSPDIRTSGSAEQFF.

The chain links TRBV9 to TRBJ1-6; the D gene is possibly TRBD1 (5 bases). V dropped 3 bases and J dropped 9 bases, with 16 bases sitting between them. Germline-derived CDR1 and CDR2 are SGDLS and YYNGEE. The length of the CDR3 is 15 residues. CDR3 sequence reads: CASSANERGISPLHF. The CDR3 DNA is TGTGCCAGCAGCGCCAACGAAAGGGGTATTTCACCCCTCCACTTT.

This clonotype has just a few counts. CDR3 DNA sequence: TGTGCCAGCACCCCAAGCTTGGCGGGACCCCATGATTACAATGAGCAGTTCTTC. It translates to CASTPSLAGPHDYNEQFF. V and J are TRBV6-2 or TRBV6-3 and TRBJ2-1; a weak D match, TRBD2 (6 bases). Trimming took 7 bases from V and 4 from J, leaving 26 bases between them. The germline gives CDR1 MNHEY, CDR2 SVGEGT. The CDR3 is 18 residues long.

The chain has TRBV20-1 and TRBJ2-1; TRBD2 agrees at 7 bases. CDR3 length: 13 residues. Germline V gene data show CDR1 as DFQATT and CDR2 as SNEGSKA (reference sequence). Unmatched junction bases numbered 7, after V lost 3 bases and J lost 8 bases. CDR3 DNA: TGCAGTGCTAGCGGGAGGAGTGGGTATGAGCAGTTCTTC. This sequence encodes CSASGRSGYEQFF.

The chain links TRBV5-1 to TRBJ2-3, with D possibly being TRBD1 or TRBD2 (5 bases each). V lost 0 bases and J lost 0, with 11 bases in between. This CDR3 is 16 amino acids long. Germline V lookup: CDR1 SGHRS, CDR2 YFSETQ. As DNA, the CDR3 is TGCGCCAGCAGCTTGGTAGTGGGGGAAAGCACAGATACGCAGTATTTT. It encodes CASSLVVGESTDTQYF.

V usage is TRBV3-1 and J usage is TRBJ2-1; D perhaps matches TRBD2 (6 bases). Trimming took 10 bases from V and 3 from J, leaving 13 bases between them. The CDR3 length is 13 residues. Germline-derived CDR1 and CDR2 are LGHDT and YNNKEL (reference sequence). The CDR3 sequence is CATQWGDYNEQFF. The DNA of the CDR3 is TGTGCCACCCAATGGGGGGACTACAATGAGCAGTTCTTC.

Turning to this clonotype: At one end, the junction sequence differs from germline, possibly due to a read error. The J gene is TRBJ2-3, the V gene TRBV5-1; 7 bases agree with TRBD1. Germline V gives CDR1 SGHRS, CDR2 YFSETQ. This CDR3 comprises 12 residues. The CDR3 nucleotides are TGCGCCAGCAGCCATGGACAGGATATGCAGTATTTT. Its protein product is CASSHGQDMQYF.

V gene TRBV28 combines with J gene TRBJ2-1, with 7 bases that match TRBD2. The length of the CDR3 is 13 residues. Germline trimming cut 6 bases from V and 9 bases from J; bases unmatched to any gene: 8. Per the germline V gene, CDR1 is MDHEN and CDR2 is SYDVKM. CDR3 sequence: CASSRQVAGEQFF. DNA of the CDR3: TGTGCCAGCAGCCGCCAGGTAGCGGGTGAGCAGTTCTTC.

This clonotype was counted a few times. The chain has TRBV12-3 or TRBV12-4 and TRBJ2-1; D may be TRBD2 (6 bases). V dropped 3 bases and J dropped 4 bases, with 19 bases sitting between them. The CDR3 spans 17 residues. The CDR3 here is CASSLGTLGPGYNEQFF. CDR3 nucleotide sequence: TGTGCCAGCAGTTTGGGGACTCTAGGCCCTGGTTACAATGAGCAGTTCTTC.

The rearrangement uses TRBV5-6 and TRBJ2-5; weak D call: TRBD1 (6 bases). The CDR3 length is 13 residues. The germline V and J ends were trimmed by 6 bases and 9 bases, with 18 bases remaining between them. Germline CDR1 SGHDT, CDR2 YYEEEE. The CDR3 region has the DNA TGTGCCAGCACCAGGGGCACCTCCGAGGCCCAGTACTTC. Protein sequence: CASTRGTSEAQYF.

V usage is TRBV27 and J usage is TRBJ2-7; TRBD2 might be the D (6 bases). This CDR3 comprises 13 residues. Per the germline V gene, CDR1 is MNHEY and CDR2 is SMNVEV (reference sequence). V lost 5 bases to trimming and J lost 7 bases, with 15 bases between them. The chain's CDR3 is CASSPRTTSEQYF. CDR3 bases: TGTGCCAGCAGTCCCAGGACTACCTCGGAGCAGTACTTC.

The rearrangement uses TRBV7-9 and TRBJ2-1; TRBD2 agrees at 16 bases. V was pared by 4 bases and J by 2 bases, with 2 bases of the junction left unmatched. The CDR3 runs to 17 residues. CDR1 SEHNR and CDR2 FQNEAQ come from the germline V gene (reference sequence). The chain's CDR3 is CASSSGTSGRAYNEQFF. CDR3 DNA sequence: TGTGCCAGCAGCTCCGGGACTAGCGGGAGGGCCTACAATGAGCAGTTCTTC.

The rearrangement uses TRBV20-1 and TRBJ2-6; D is uncertain. Per the germline V gene, CDR1 is DFQATT and CDR2 is SNEGSKA (reference sequence). The CDR3 is 14 amino acids. V gave up 5 bases and J gave up 0 bases, with 8 bases separating them. The CDR3 protein is CSAPPFSGANVLTF. The CDR3 bases are TGCAGTGCTCCGCCGTTCTCTGGGGCCAACGTCCTGACTTTC.

In this sample, this clonotype turned up many times. The chain uses TRBV12-3 or TRBV12-4 and TRBJ2-3; D is unresolved. The CDR3 has 13 residues. V shed 3 bases and J shed 1 base, with 5 bases lying between them. CDR3 region: CASSFEGTDTQYF. In DNA form, the CDR3 reads TGTGCCAGCAGTTTTGAGGGCACAGATACGCAGTATTTT.

This clonotype was seen a few times. DNA for the CDR3: TGTGCCAGCTCCCAGGGGGTTGTAGCTAACTATGGCTACACCTTC. Amino acids: CASSQGVVANYGYTF. The rearrangement uses TRBV18 and TRBJ1-2; TRBD1 matches 7 bases. The CDR3 loop spans 15 amino acids. Germline loops: CDR1 KGHSH, CDR2 LQKENI. The trim removed 6 bases at V and 0 bases at J, leaving 7 bases unmatched.

The V gene is TRBV12-3 or TRBV12-4, the J gene TRBJ2-4, with D unresolved. V lost 2 bases to trimming and J lost 0 bases, with 5 bases between them. This CDR3 is 14 amino acids long. This chain's CDR3 is CASSLSAAKNIQYF. The CDR3 region has the DNA TGTGCCAGCAGTTTATCTGCAGCCAAAAACATTCAGTACTTC.

There are many counts of this clonotype. This chain uses TRBV25-1 with TRBJ1-6; a possible D gene is TRBD1 (6 bases). V lost 3 bases to trimming and J lost 9 bases, with 12 bases between them. Germline assignment: CDR1 MGHDK and CDR2 SYGVNS. The CDR3 is 14 amino acids. The CDR3 nucleotides read TGTGCCAGCAGTGATCAGGACAGTTTTTCACCCCTCCACTTT. It yields the protein CASSDQDSFSPLHF.